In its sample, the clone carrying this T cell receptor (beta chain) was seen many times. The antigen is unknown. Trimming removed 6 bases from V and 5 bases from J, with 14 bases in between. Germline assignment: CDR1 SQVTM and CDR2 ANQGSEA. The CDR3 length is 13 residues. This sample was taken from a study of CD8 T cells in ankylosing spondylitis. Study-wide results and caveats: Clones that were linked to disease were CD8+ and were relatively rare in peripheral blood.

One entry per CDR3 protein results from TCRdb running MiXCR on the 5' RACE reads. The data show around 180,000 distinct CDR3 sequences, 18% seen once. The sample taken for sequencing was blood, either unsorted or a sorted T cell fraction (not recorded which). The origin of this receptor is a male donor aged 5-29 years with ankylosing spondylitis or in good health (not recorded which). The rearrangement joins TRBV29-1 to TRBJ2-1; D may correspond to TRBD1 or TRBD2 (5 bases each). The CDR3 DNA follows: TGCAGCGTCAGGGTGAGAGGGGACAATGAGCAGTTCTTC. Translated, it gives CSVRVRGDNEQFF.